Detailed here is one TCR beta chain. No antigen is known for it. No base quality information exists; no much larger clone differs at one position. Ophthalmopathy patients had moderately to severely active disease, with a Clinical Activity Score of 3 or more, a NOSPECS grade of 4 or more, and a disease duration of less than 3 months. Any patient with an uncontrolled infection, another autoimmune disease, pregnancy or lactation was excluded. Diagnoses were based on clinical symptoms, serum thyroxine and TRAb, thyroid ultrasound and orbital computed tomography. Ficoll-Paque density gradient centrifugation was used to isolate PBMCs from around 10 ml of fresh peripheral blood. Total RNA was extracted using Trizol reagent, and RNA quality was assessed on an Agilent 2100 Bioanalyzer. These data originate in a study of T cells in Graves' hyperthyroidism and ophthalmopathy (dated 2019 in TCRdb). Regarding the complete study: Peripheral blood was sampled at the time of initial diagnosis, prior to any treatment. A discovery cohort of about 96 patients, approximately 44 with Graves' ophthalmopathy and fewer than 65 with stable Graves' hyperthyroidism, was used to find distinguishing TCR V-J signatures. Prospective prediction of ophthalmopathy was tested in an independent validation cohort consisting of fewer than 20 hyperthyroidism patients and about 17 patients who later progressed to ophthalmopathy. The 100 discovery patients were randomly divided into training and test sets at a 7:3 ratio. Thyroid tissue and blood T-cell repertoires from roughly six Graves' hyperthyroidism patients were also compared in the study. Following sampling, methimazole starting at 30 mg daily was given to hyperthyroidism patients, and high-dose intravenous methylprednisolone was given to ophthalmopathy patients. The paper describes TCR Vbeta CDR3 sequencing of fewer than 150 peripheral blood samples, made up of roughly 40 ophthalmopathy patients, roughly 72 hyperthyroidism patients and some 17 progressor patients. Findings and caveats that apply to the study as a whole: Most expanded thyroid clonotypes (frequency above 0.001) were also detected in blood, a finding suggesting that blood repertoires may reflect thyroid immune responses. In validation, progression to ophthalmopathy was predicted by the model with nearly 71% sensitivity and nearly 75% specificity, a median of roughly six months before onset. No statistical method was used to fix the sample size in advance, and group allocation was not hidden from the investigators. A model built on a 13 V-J signature distinguished ophthalmopathy from stable hyperthyroidism, reaching roughly 88% sensitivity and about 81% specificity in cross-validation and 80%/75% in testing.

TCR beta CDR3 regions were amplified from RNA transcripts. A first-round RT-PCR of the TCR CDR3 used the HTBI primer set with the Qiagen OneStep RT-PCR kit. Libraries were constructed in a second round of multiplex PCR, after which size selection and purification were carried out. Libraries were sequenced paired-end with 100 bp reads on an Illumina HiSeq2000. The authors processed their data as follows. SOAPnuke was used to process the raw data, throwing out any read that contained adapters or uncalled bases, had a mean Phred below 15, or lacked an exact constant-primer or identifier match. COPE v1.2.5 was used to merge the high-quality paired reads, and each unique nucleotide sequence was defined as a clonotype. MiTCR v1.1 was used to align the clonotypes against IMGT TRBV, TRBD and TRBJ reference segments. Only V-J combinations with frequency above 0.0001, covering about 99% of repertoires, were analysed. A TCS score was defined as the ratio between F50 (clonal expansion) and ExV (chaos), using BLOSUM62-based TCRdist between CDR3 peptides within each V-J. Welch's t-statistics and random forest reduced just over 500 V-J features to 10 to 15, which were used in a naive Bayes classifier (R e1071). The Morisita-Horn index was used to measure how similar the thyroid and blood repertoires were. TCRdb reran the public reads through fastp at Q25 and MiXCR, keeping productive beta chains. CDR3 protein sequences are deduplicated, and each keeps its most common genes and DNA. The V and J calls here are based on TCRdb, not the publication. The sample records about 58,000 distinct CDR3 sequences, about 50% of which are singletons. Under 15% of the sample belongs to the ten largest clones.

Deletion took 0 bases off V and 7 bases off J, with a span of 23 bases between the germline ends. According to the germline V gene (reference sequence), CDR1 reads SGHNT and CDR2 reads YYREEE. Including cysteine and phenylalanine, the CDR3 has 18 amino acids. Here the CDR3 DNA is all that survives: 54 bases in frame from base 1. The rearrangement combines TRBV5-4 with TRBJ1-5; no D segment can be confidently identified. This TCR came from a young woman with Graves' ophthalmopathy. Sequencing was carried out using blood. In nucleotides, the sequence is TGTGCCAGCAGCTTGGGAGGTTCTAGCGGGAGTCTTGAGCAGCCCCAGCATTTT. Protein translation: CASSLGGSSGSLEQPQHF.